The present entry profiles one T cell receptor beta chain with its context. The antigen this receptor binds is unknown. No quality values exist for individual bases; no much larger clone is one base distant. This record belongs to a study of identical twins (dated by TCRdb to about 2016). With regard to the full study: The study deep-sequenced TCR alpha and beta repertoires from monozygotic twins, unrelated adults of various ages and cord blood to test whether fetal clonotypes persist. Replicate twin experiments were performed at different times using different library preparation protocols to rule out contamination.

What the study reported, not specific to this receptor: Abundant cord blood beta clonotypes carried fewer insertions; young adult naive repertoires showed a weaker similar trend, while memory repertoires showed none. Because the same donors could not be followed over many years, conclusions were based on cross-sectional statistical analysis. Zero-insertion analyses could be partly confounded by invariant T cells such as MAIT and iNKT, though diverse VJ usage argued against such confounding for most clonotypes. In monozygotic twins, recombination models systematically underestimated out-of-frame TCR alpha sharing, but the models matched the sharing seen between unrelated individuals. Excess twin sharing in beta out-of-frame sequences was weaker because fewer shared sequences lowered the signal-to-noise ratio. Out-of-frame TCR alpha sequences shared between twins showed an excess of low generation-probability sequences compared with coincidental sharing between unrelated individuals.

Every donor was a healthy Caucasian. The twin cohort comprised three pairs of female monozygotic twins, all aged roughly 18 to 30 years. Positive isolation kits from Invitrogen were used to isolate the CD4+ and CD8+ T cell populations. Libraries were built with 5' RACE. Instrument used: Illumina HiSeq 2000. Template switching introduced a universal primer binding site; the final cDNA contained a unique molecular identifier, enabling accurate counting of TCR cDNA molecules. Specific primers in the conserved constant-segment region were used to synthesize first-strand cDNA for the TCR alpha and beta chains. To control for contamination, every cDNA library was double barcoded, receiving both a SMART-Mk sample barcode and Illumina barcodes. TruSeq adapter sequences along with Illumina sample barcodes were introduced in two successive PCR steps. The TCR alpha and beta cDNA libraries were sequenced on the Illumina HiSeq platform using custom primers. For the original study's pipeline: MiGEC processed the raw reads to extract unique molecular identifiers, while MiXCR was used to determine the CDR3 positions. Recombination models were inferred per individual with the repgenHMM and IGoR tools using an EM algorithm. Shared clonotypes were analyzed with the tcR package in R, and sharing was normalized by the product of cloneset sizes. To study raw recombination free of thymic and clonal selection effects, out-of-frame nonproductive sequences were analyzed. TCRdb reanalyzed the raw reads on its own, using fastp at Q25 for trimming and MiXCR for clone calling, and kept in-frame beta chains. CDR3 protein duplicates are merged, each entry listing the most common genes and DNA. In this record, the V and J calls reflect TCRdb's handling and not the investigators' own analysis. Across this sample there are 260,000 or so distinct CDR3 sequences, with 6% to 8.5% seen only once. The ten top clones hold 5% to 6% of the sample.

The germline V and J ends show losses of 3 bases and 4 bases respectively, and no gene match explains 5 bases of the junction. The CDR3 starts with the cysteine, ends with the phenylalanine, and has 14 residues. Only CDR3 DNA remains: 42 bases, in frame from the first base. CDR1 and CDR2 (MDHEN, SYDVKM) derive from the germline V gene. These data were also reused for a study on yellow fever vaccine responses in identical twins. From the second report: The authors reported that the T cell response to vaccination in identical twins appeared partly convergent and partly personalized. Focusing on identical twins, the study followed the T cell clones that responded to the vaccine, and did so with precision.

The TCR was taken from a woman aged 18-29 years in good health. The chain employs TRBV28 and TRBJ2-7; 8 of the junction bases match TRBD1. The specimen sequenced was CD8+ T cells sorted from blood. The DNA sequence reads TGTGCCAGCAGTTTTCGGCAGGGGGCTTACGAGCAGTACTTC. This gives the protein CASSFRQGAYEQYF. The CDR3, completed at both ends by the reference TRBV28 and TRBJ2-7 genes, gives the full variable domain DVKVTQSSRYLVKRTGEKVFLECVQDMDHENMFWYRQDPGLGLRLIYFSYDVKMKEKGDIPEGYSVSREKKERFSLILESASTNQTSMYLCASSFRQGAYEQYFGPGTRLTVT.